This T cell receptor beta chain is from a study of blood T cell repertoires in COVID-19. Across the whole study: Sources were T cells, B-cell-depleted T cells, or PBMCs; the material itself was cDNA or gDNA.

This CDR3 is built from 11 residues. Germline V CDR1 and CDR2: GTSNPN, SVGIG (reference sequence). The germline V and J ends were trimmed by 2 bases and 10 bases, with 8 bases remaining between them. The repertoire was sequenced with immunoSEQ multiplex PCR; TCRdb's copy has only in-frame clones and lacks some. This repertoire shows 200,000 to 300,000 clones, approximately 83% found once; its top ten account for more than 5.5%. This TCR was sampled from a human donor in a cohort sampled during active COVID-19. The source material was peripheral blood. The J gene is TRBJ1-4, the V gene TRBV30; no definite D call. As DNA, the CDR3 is TGTGCCTGGAGTCCCCTAGGAAAACTGTTTTTT. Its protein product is CAWSPLGKLFF.